This T cell receptor (beta chain) was identified during a study of naive and memory T cell subsets. Notes on the study in general: Especially in CD8 cells, naive repertoires contained a few larger clonotypes, possibly CD45RA-re-expressing memory cells.

CD4+ T cell IFNgamma after overnight CMV lysate exposure gave donor CMV status. After CD4 positive bead selection, the CD4-negative fraction gave CD8 T cells. Two oligonucleotides, mixed equimolar, formed the beta constant-region primer covering TRBC1 and TRBC2. Ligated cDNA was amplified by four rounds of PCR with nested alpha and beta constant-region primers and SP2. TCRdb reprocessed the UMI-ligation and nested PCR reads with MiXCR, giving one entry per CDR3 protein. The sample has roughly 140,000 distinct CDR3 sequences, under 25% seen once. There are a few counts of this clonotype. Antigen unknown. The CDR3 totals 14 residues. Per germline, CDR1 ENHRY and CDR2 SYGVKD. V shed 7 bases and J shed 4 bases, with 16 bases lying between them.

This receptor was identified in a human donor in good health. This chain uses TRBV10-3 with TRBJ1-2, with D perhaps matching TRBD1 (5 bases). The sequenced sample consisted of naive CD8+ T cells from blood. CDR3 nucleotides: TGTGCCATCACCGGGGACGGCGGCGCCTATGGCTACACCTTC. Its translation is CAITGDGGAYGYTF.